This TCR beta chain was identified in a study of blood T cell repertoires in COVID-19. On the study more broadly: Both acute and convalescent COVID-19 samples were obtained from the United States, Italy and Spain.

The length of the CDR3 is 13 residues. The V and J ends lost 2 bases and 3 bases respectively, with 8 bases between them. The V gene's germline CDR1 is MNHNY and CDR2 SVGAGI (reference sequence). Assay used: immunoSEQ multiplex PCR; TCRdb lists only in-frame clones, some missing. This sample has more than 95,000 clones, with about 79% found just once. The receptor's source is a woman of 80 years or more with active or convalescent COVID-19. V usage is TRBV6-6 and J usage is TRBJ2-7, with D perhaps matching TRBD1 (6 bases). The sample comprised peripheral blood. The CDR3 region has the DNA TGTGCCAGCAGTTACGTGACAGGCTACGAGCAGTACTTC. It is translated as CASSYVTGYEQYF.